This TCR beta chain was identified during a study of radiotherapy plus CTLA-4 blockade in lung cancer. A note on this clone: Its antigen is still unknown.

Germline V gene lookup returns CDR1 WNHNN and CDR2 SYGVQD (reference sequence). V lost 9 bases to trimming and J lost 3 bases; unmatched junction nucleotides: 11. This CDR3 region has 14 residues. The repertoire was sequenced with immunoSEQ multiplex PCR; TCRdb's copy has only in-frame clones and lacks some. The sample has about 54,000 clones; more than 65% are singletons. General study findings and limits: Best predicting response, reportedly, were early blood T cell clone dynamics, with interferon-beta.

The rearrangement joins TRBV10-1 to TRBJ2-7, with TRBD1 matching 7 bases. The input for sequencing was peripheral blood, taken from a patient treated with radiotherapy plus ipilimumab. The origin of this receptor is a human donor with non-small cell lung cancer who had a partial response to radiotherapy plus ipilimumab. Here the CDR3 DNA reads TGCGCCAGTATTGGAAAGGGGACAGACTACGAGCAGTACTTC. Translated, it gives CASIGKGTDYEQYF.